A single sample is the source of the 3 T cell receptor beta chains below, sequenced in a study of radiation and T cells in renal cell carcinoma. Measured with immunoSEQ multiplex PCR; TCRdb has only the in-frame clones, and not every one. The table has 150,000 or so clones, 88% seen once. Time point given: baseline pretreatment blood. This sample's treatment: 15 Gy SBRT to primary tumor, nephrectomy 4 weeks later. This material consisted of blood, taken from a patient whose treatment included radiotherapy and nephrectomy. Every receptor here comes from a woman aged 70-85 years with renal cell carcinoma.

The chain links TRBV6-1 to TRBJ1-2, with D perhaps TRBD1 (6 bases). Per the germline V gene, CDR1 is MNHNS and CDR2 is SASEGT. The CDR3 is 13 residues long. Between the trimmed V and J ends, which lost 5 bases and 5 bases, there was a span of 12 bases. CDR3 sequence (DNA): TGTGCCAGCAGTTTACAGGGAGAGTATGGCTACACCTTC. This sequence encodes CASSLQGEYGYTF.

This CDR3 is CASSLGLARSIANYGYTF. CDR3 DNA: TGTGCCAGCAGTTTAGGGTTGGCACGCTCGATCGCTAACTATGGCTACACCTTC. The rearrangement links TRBV28 to TRBJ1-2, with unresolved D. The V gene lost 2 bases and the J gene lost 0 bases, with 19 bases spanning the gap. Per germline, CDR1 MDHEN and CDR2 SYDVKM. The CDR3 runs to 18 residues.

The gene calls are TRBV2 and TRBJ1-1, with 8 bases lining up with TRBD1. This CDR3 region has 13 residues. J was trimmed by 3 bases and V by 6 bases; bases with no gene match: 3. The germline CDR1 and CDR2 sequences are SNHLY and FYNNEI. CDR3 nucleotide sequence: TGTGCCAGCAGACAGACAGGGGACACTGAAGCTTTCTTT. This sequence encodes CASRQTGDTEAFF.